This T cell receptor (beta chain) was sequenced for a study of T cell responses to AZD1222 COVID-19 vaccine. As concerns this clone: The antigen is not known.

There are 14 residues in the CDR3. Germline V gene data show CDR1 as MNHEY and CDR2 as SVGAGI. The V gene lost 10 bases and the J gene lost 1 base, with 15 bases spanning the gap. Clones were sequenced by immunoSEQ multiplex PCR, and TCRdb holds only the in-frame ones, with some missing. Here the sample spans more than 65,000 clones, roughly 88% being singletons. The study, taken as a whole, reports: Donors in the cohort were predominantly white British and more often female, and clonal diversity was possibly underestimated. Spike was spanned by vaccine-associated CD4 TCRs, with dominance at 160-218 and 743-854. Regions left unmutated in variants are reportedly the target of nearly half of spike-specific TCRs. Receipt of two AZD1222 doses was followed by a rise in Spike-specific TCR breadth and depth.

The sample in question was peripheral blood, obtained 28 days after the second AZD1222 dose. The receptor was isolated from an adult who received the AZD1222 COVID-19 vaccine. The chain has TRBV6-5 and TRBJ2-3; TRBD2 is a possible D gene (5 bases). DNA of the CDR3: TGTGCCACCACCCGGAGCGGAGGCACAGATACGCAGTATTTT. Its translation is CATTRSGGTDTQYF.